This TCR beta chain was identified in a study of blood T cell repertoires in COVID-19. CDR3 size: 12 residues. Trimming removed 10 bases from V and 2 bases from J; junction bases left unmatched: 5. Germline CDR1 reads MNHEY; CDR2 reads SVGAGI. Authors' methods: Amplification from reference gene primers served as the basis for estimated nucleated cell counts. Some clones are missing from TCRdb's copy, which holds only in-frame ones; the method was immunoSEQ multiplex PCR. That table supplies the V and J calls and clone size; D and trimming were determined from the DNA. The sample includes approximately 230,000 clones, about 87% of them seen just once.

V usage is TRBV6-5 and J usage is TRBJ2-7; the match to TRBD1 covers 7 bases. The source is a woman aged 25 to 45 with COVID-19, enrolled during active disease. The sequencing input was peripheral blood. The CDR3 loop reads CATGTETYEQYF. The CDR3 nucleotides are TGTGCCACCGGGACAGAGACCTACGAGCAGTACTTC.